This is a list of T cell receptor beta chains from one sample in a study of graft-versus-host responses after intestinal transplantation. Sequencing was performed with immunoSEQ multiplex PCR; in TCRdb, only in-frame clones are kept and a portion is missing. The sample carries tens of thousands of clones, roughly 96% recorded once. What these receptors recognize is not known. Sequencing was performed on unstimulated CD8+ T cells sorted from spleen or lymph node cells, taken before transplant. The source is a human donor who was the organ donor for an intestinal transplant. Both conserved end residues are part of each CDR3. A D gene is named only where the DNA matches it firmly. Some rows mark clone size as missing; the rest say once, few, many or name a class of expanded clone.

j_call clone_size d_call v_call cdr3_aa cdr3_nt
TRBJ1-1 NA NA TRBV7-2 CASSLGDGTEAFF TGTGCCAGCAGCTTAGGGGATGGGACTGAAGCTTTCTTT
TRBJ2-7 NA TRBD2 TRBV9 CASRATGTSGGKPYEQYF TGTGCCAGCAGAGCCACCGGGACTAGCGGGGGGAAACCCTACGAGCAGTACTTC
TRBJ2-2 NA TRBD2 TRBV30 CAWSVLRTRIGELFF TGTGCCTGGAGTGTACTTAGGACTAGGATCGGGGAGCTGTTTTTT
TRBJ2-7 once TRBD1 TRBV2 CARGPGQGSHEQYF TGTGCCAGGGGACCGGGACAGGGTTCCCACGAGCAGTACTTC
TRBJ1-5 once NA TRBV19 CASTEYRGNQPQHF TGTGCCAGTACCGAATACAGGGGCAATCAGCCCCAGCATTTT
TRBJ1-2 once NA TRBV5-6 CASSLGVVDGYTF TGTGCCAGCAGCTTGGGGGTGGTTGATGGCTACACCTTC
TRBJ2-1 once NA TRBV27 CASSLSGQGIANEQFF TGTGCCAGCAGTTTATCTGGGCAGGGTATCGCCAATGAGCAGTTCTTC
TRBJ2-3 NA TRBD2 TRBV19 CASSIGTSGGANTQYF TGTGCCAGTAGTATAGGTACTAGCGGGGGGGCGAATACGCAGTATTTT
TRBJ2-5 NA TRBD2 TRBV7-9 CASSSLWLDSGGQETQYF TGTGCCAGCAGCTCCCTATGGTTGGACAGCGGGGGGCAAGAGACCCAGTACTTC
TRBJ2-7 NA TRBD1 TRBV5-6 CASSGPLAGGYEQYF TGTGCCAGCAGCGGCCCTCTGGCAGGGGGCTACGAGCAGTACTTC
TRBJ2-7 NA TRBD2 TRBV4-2 CASSQVPSRTSGGYEQYF TGTGCCAGCAGCCAAGTACCCTCGAGGACTAGCGGGGGCTACGAGCAGTACTTC
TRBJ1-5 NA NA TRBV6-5 CASSQGYSNQPQHF TGTGCCAGCAGTCAGGGCTATAGCAATCAGCCCCAGCATTTT
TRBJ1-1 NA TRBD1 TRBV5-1 CASSLGQGGNTEAFF TGCGCCAGCAGCTTAGGACAGGGGGGGAACACTGAAGCTTTCTTT
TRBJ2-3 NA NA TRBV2 CASSERANTDTQYF TGTGCCAGCAGTGAACGAGCTAACACAGATACGCAGTATTTT
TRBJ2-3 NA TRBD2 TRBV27 CASSLLAGDTQYF TGTGCCAGCAGTTTACTAGCGGGGGATACGCAGTATTTT
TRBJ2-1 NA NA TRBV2 CASSEGAGGNEQFF TGTGCCAGCAGTGAGGGGGCCGGTGGTAATGAGCAGTTCTTC
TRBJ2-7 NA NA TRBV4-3 CASSKGLVGSYEQYF TGCGCCAGCAGCAAAGGTCTAGTTGGGTCCTACGAGCAGTACTTC
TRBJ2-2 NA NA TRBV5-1 CASSVGIAGTGELFF TGCGCCAGCAGCGTGGGAATAGCAGGCACCGGGGAGCTGTTTTTT
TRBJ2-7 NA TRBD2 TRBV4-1 CASSQEIAGPYEQYF TGCGCCAGCAGCCAAGAGATAGCGGGCCCTTACGAGCAGTACTTC
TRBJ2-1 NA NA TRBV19 CASSATSNEQFF TGTGCCAGTAGTGCGACTAGCAATGAGCAGTTCTTC
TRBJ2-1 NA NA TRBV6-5 CASKSGTEQFF TGTGCCAGCAAATCGGGTACTGAGCAGTTCTTC
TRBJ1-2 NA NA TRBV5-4 CASSLVGRGTYGYTF TGTGCCAGCAGCTTGGTTGGGAGGGGAACTTATGGCTACACCTTC
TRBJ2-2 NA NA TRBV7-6 CASSSTPNANTGELFF TGTGCCAGCAGCTCGACACCTAACGCGAACACCGGGGAGCTGTTTTTT
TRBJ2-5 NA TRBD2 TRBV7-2 CASSPDGGEETQYF TGTGCCAGCAGCCCAGACGGGGGGGAAGAGACCCAGTACTTC
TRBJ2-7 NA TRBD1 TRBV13 CASSLVGQGADYEQYF TGTGCCAGCAGCTTAGTCGGGCAGGGGGCGGACTACGAGCAGTACTTC
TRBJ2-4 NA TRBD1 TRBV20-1 CSARGQGGLYF TGCAGTGCCCGCGGACAGGGCGGGCTGTACTTC
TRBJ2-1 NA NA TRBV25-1 CASSGRRGPWVNEQFF TGTGCCAGCAGCGGGAGGAGGGGGCCTTGGGTAAATGAGCAGTTCTTC
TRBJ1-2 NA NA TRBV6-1 CASSELGREPLGYTF TGTGCCAGCAGTGAATTGGGACGGGAGCCCCTAGGCTACACCTTC
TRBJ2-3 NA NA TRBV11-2 CASSLDLTGTDTQYF TGTGCCAGCAGCTTAGATCTTACCGGCACAGATACGCAGTATTTT
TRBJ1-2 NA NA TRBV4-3 CASSQTYTFDYGYTF TGCGCCAGCAGCCAAACATATACTTTTGACTATGGCTACACCTTC
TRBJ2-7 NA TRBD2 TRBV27 CASSPPAGGPYEQYF TGTGCCAGCAGCCCGCCGGCGGGGGGGCCCTACGAGCAGTACTTC
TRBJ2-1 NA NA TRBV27 CASSFSSGNPYNEQFF TGTGCCAGCAGTTTTTCTTCAGGAAATCCCTACAATGAGCAGTTCTTC
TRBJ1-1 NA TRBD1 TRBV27 CASSLSGQGAGTEAFF TGTGCCAGCAGTTTATCGGGACAGGGGGCTGGAACTGAAGCTTTCTTT
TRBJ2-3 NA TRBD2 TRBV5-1 CASSFGLAGGQNTDTQYF TGCGCCAGCAGCTTTGGACTAGCGGGGGGGCAGAACACAGATACGCAGTATTTT
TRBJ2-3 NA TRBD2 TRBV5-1 CASSGSGGWGTDTQYF TGCGCCAGCAGCGGCAGCGGGGGGTGGGGCACAGATACGCAGTATTTT
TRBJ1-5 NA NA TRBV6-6 CASSYPGLSNQPQHF TGTGCCAGCAGTTACCCGGGACTGAGCAATCAGCCCCAGCATTTT
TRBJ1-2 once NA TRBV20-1 CSATTGSYTF TGCAGTGCTACCACAGGGTCCTACACCTTC
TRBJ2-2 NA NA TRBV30 CAWSAYANTGELFF TGTGCCTGGAGTGCCTACGCGAACACCGGGGAGCTGTTTTTT
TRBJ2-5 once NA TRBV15 CATSRDGQGQETQYF TGTGCCACCAGCAGAGATGGCCAGGGTCAAGAGACCCAGTACTTC
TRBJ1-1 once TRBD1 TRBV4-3 CASSLVGQGASEAFF TGCGCCAGCAGCCTAGTCGGACAGGGGGCCTCTGAAGCTTTCTTT
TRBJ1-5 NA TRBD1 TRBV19 CASRQDRGNQPQHF TGTGCCAGTAGGCAGGACAGGGGCAATCAGCCCCAGCATTTT